Listed below are T cell receptor beta chains from one sample, sequenced in a study of blood T cells in healthy people across ages. TCRdb re-analysed the 5' RACE reads in MiXCR, keeping a single row per CDR3 protein. Among fewer than 950,000 distinct CDR3 sequences listed, 53% were seen once. Sequencing was carried out using blood. These TCRs come from a man at least 80 years old in good health. Each CDR3 is given with its conserved first and last residue. Each record gives: D gene, J gene, V gene, CDR3 length, clone size, CDR3 protein, CDR3 DNA. D genes are given only for firm matches. Expanded clones are given a class, and other clones once, few, many or no size at all.

TRBD2,TRBJ2-3,TRBV2,15,NA,CASNQVGGPTDTQYF,TGTGCCAGCAACCAAGTGGGAGGGCCCACAGATACGCAGTATTTT
NA,TRBJ2-3,TRBV20-1,14,NA,CSARVGRGTDTQYF,TGCAGTGCTAGAGTCGGTCGGGGCACAGATACGCAGTATTTT
NA,TRBJ1-6,TRBV5-5,14,NA,CASSSISPTSPLHF,TGTGCCAGCAGCTCGATCTCGCCGACTTCACCCCTCCACTTT
NA,TRBJ2-7,TRBV5-1,16,NA,CASSPRDRQWDYEQYF,TGCGCCAGCAGCCCGCGGGACCGTCAGTGGGACTACGAGCAGTACTTC
NA,TRBJ2-1,TRBV4-2,14,few,CASSRGVSYNEQFF,TGTGCCAGCAGCAGGGGAGTATCCTACAATGAGCAGTTCTTC
NA,TRBJ2-7,TRBV20-1,16,NA,CSARDRRGYTSYEQYF,TGCAGTGCTAGAGATCGTCGGGGCTATACTTCCTACGAGCAGTACTTC
NA,TRBJ2-3,TRBV21-1,18,few,CASSKAGGGSGCTDTQYF,TGTGCCAGCAGCAAAGCCGGTGGAGGGAGCGGGTGCACAGATACGCAGTATTTT
NA,TRBJ2-1,TRBV15,14,NA,CATSRSNPFGEQFF,TGTGCCACCAGCAGAAGTAACCCGTTTGGTGAGCAGTTCTTC
NA,TRBJ1-5,TRBV2,13,NA,CASSDDTNQPQHF,TGTGCCAGCAGTGACGACACCAATCAGCCCCAGCATTTT
NA,TRBJ2-1,TRBV27,14,NA,CASSSRDSSEEQFF,TGTGCCAGCAGTTCCAGGGACTCTTCGGAGGAGCAGTTCTTC
NA,TRBJ2-7,TRBV7-2,15,NA,CASTLRGSSYNEQYF,TGTGCCAGCACCCTGAGGGGGAGCTCCTACAATGAGCAGTACTTC
TRBD2,TRBJ2-1,TRBV10-3,16,NA,CATRRTSANSYNEQFF,TGTGCCACACGCCGGACTAGCGCGAACTCCTACAATGAGCAGTTCTTC
TRBD1,TRBJ2-4,TRBV24-1,16,NA,CATSDQTGGQGNIQYF,TGTGCCACCAGTGATCAGACAGGGGGCCAGGGAAACATTCAGTACTTC
NA,TRBJ1-1,TRBV11-2,15,NA,CASSFQNGVNTEAFF,TGTGCCAGCAGCTTTCAGAACGGGGTGAACACTGAAGCTTTCTTT
TRBD2,TRBJ2-3,TRBV20-1,15,few,CSAMGLAGITDTQYF,TGCAGTGCGATGGGACTAGCGGGGATCACAGATACGCAGTATTTT
TRBD1,TRBJ1-1,TRBV20-1,14,NA,CSARDPGTGTEAFF,TGCAGTGCTAGAGACCCCGGGACAGGCACTGAAGCTTTCTTT
TRBD1,TRBJ2-7,TRBV2,13,once,CASRDRADYEQYF,TGTGCCTCTAGGGACAGGGCCGACTACGAGCAGTACTTC
NA,TRBJ1-1,TRBV27,14,NA,CASSGWGGHTEAFF,TGTGCCAGCAGTGGATGGGGGGGGCACACTGAAGCTTTCTTT
TRBD1,TRBJ1-2,TRBV27,14,NA,CASSFGGQPYGYTF,TGTGCCAGCAGTTTTGGGGGACAGCCCTATGGCTACACCTTC
NA,TRBJ1-4,TRBV7-9,14,few,CASSLGMAYEKLFF,TGTGCCAGCAGCTTAGGTATGGCGTATGAAAAACTGTTTTTT
NA,TRBJ2-3,TRBV27,15,once,CASSLSGGVRDTQYF,TGTGCCAGCAGTTTATCCGGAGGGGTTCGCGATACGCAGTATTTT
NA,TRBJ1-2,TRBV2,11,few,CASFTGLDYTF,TGTGCCAGCTTCACAGGGTTGGACTACACCTTC
TRBD1,TRBJ2-2,TRBV4-2,15,NA,CASSQGDRDTGELFF,TGTGCCAGCAGCCAAGGGGACAGAGACACCGGGGAGCTGTTTTTT
NA,TRBJ2-1,TRBV11-3,13,NA,CASSLGTTNEQFF,TGTGCCAGCAGCTTAGGAACGACCAATGAGCAGTTCTTC
NA,TRBJ2-7,TRBV6-2/TRBV6-3,12,once,CAIGSSYNEQYF,TGTGCCATCGGATCTTCCTACAATGAGCAGTACTTC
NA,TRBJ2-5,TRBV9,14,once,CASSVDVAAETQYF,TGTGCCAGCAGCGTAGACGTTGCGGCAGAGACCCAGTACTTC
TRBD2,TRBJ2-3,TRBV11-3,15,NA,CASLPTSGRTDTQYF,TGTGCCAGCCTCCCGACTAGCGGGAGGACAGATACGCAGTATTTT
NA,TRBJ1-5,TRBV5-1,15,NA,CASSPSGGANQPQHF,TGCGCCAGCAGCCCGTCCGGAGGGGCGAATCAGCCCCAGCATTTT
NA,TRBJ1-2,TRBV20-1,13,NA,CSAKLQANYGYTF,TGCAGTGCTAAACTTCAGGCGAACTATGGCTACACCTTC